The sequence of this T cell receptor beta chain was determined in a study of CD8+CD57+ T cells in acquired aplastic anemia (dated by TCRdb to 2016 to 2018). Concerning the study at large: On average, sorted CD4+ and CD8+ cells yielded 3.2 ug of extracted DNA, with a range of about 0.19 to 30 ug. The paper's findings and limits, for the study overall: Patients and healthy controls showed no significant difference in CD8+ Simpson's diversity (P=0.060). Although roughly 29 CD8+ CDR3 sequences were shared by patients and controls, these sequences appeared highly expressed in patients and within the immunodominant clones of patients.

In the study, sorted CD4+ and CD8+ blood T cells from patients with severe aplastic anemia and from healthy subjects underwent deep sequencing of TCR repertoires. Ficoll-Paque density gradient centrifugation was used to isolate peripheral blood mononuclear cells. Before DNA was extracted, CD4+ and CD8+ T cells were sorted using either FACS or magnetic beads. CDR1 is given as SGHDN and CDR2 as FVKESK, both from the germline V gene. The CDR3 runs 15 amino acids, cysteine and phenylalanine included. Only the CDR3 DNA stays, 45 bases, in frame from base 1. V trim: 5 bases; J trim: 4 bases; unmatched bases: 7. Comment on this clonotype: The antigen this receptor binds is unknown. Nothing much larger sits one base from this clone, and base qualities are not available.

Genomic DNA was used as template for profiling of TCR beta VDJ combinations and CDR3 sequences. An Illumina HiSeq 2000 was used for TCR repertoire sequencing. For the original study's pipeline: Repertoire assessment relied on Simpson's diversity index, CDR3 size and DJ length profiles, and TRBV/TRBJ rearrangement plots. Whichever DNA sequence was most abundant in the deep sequencing data was defined as the immunodominant clone. CDR3 amino acid sequences were checked for sharing across subjects and were also compared against the VDJdb database and published repertoires. TCRdb reprocessed the public reads (quality trimming at Q25 with fastp, clone calling with MiXCR) and kept in-frame beta chains. Every distinct CDR3 protein forms one entry, paired with its most common genes and DNA. The V and J calls reflect TCRdb's pipeline rather than the authors' work. This sample comprises 250,000 to 300,000 distinct CDR3 sequences, 50% to 70% of them detected only once. The ten largest clones capture under 8.5% of the sample.

Sequencing input: sorted CD4+, CD8+, or CD8+CD57+ T cells (not recorded which) from PBMCs. This receptor chain uses TRBV14 and TRBJ2-1; 8 nucleotides in the junction match TRBD2. The source is a human donor with severe aplastic anemia or a healthy control (not recorded which). The DNA is TGTGCCAGCAGCAATAGCGGGGCGGGTTACAATGAGCAGTTCTTC. It is translated as CASSNSGAGYNEQFF.